This is a list of T cell receptor beta chains from one sample in a study of cytomegalovirus exposure and HLA in healthy donors. Using immunoSEQ multiplex PCR, the repertoire was profiled, and TCRdb retains in-frame clones only, with some absent. This table holds tens of thousands of clones, around 94% found once. Sequencing was performed on PBMCs. The receptors here all came from a man aged 18 to 29 in good health and CMV-seronegative. The CDR3 runs from the conserved cysteine through the conserved F or W. The D gene is left open where the match is weak. A clone size is listed for some rows: how often the clone was seen (once, few, many), or a class if it is expanded.

>TRBV5-4|TRBJ2-3|once|15|TRBD2
CASSSGLAGGDTQYF
TGTGCCAGCAGCTCGGGACTAGCGGGAGGAGATACGCAGTATTTT
>TRBV28|TRBJ1-5|.|13|.
CASLRGTYQPQHF
TGTGCCAGCCTGCGAGGGACTTATCAGCCCCAGCATTTT
>TRBV27|TRBJ2-3|.|16|TRBD2
CASSLIGTSGQDTQYF
TGTGCCAGCAGTTTAATCGGGACTAGCGGGCAAGATACGCAGTATTTT
>TRBV12-5|TRBJ2-1|.|13|.
CASGPPQGYEQFF
TGTGCTAGTGGTCCTCCCCAGGGGTATGAGCAGTTCTTC
>TRBV9|TRBJ2-7|.|15|TRBD1
CASSPRQGSSYEQYF
TGTGCCAGCAGCCCCCGACAGGGGAGCTCCTACGAGCAGTACTTC
>TRBV19|TRBJ2-1|.|17|.
CASSSQRRAGSYNEQFF
TGTGCCAGTAGTTCCCAGCGGAGAGCCGGCTCCTACAATGAGCAGTTCTTC
>TRBV7-9|TRBJ1-3|.|18|.
CASSNPGTPDLSGNTIYF
TGTGCCAGCAGTAACCCGGGGACTCCGGATCTCTCTGGAAACACCATATATTTT
>TRBV28|TRBJ1-5|.|16|TRBD1
CASSSPGDRARQPQHF
TGTGCCAGCAGTTCCCCCGGGGACAGGGCAAGACAGCCCCAGCATTTT
>TRBV7-9|TRBJ2-1|.|15|TRBD1
CASSLVGQAYNEQFF
TGTGCCAGCAGCTTAGTGGGACAGGCCTACAATGAGCAGTTCTTC
>TRBV27|TRBJ1-2|.|15|TRBD1
CASSSIGTGENGYTF
TGTGCCAGCAGTTCGATCGGGACAGGGGAAAATGGCTACACCTTC
>TRBV14|TRBJ2-7|once|13|.
CASRLSGTYEQYF
TGTGCCAGCAGACTGAGCGGGACATACGAGCAGTACTTC
>TRBV30|TRBJ2-7|.|16|TRBD2
CAWSVTGRLAVDEQYF
TGTGCCTGGAGTGTAACAGGGCGACTAGCGGTCGACGAGCAGTACTTC
>TRBV6-1|TRBJ1-2|.|14|.
CASSASDIGYGYTF
TGTGCCAGCAGTGCTTCGGACATTGGCTATGGCTACACCTTC
>TRBV11-2|TRBJ1-1|.|14|.
CASSAQTRRAEAFF
TGTGCCAGCAGCGCCCAGACCCGTCGGGCTGAAGCTTTCTTT
>TRBV27|TRBJ2-1|.|15|.
CASSLTTATYNEQFF
TGTGCCAGCAGTTTAACTACGGCTACCTACAATGAGCAGTTCTTC